Following are 14 T cell receptor beta chains from one sample sequenced in a study of blood T cells in healthy people across ages (dated by TCRdb to 2015 to 2017). To prepare the library, 5' RACE was applied. The instrument given in TCRdb is Illumina HiSeq 2500. The second PCR ran for about 6 to 12 cycles and used a J-beta primer mix along with a sample-barcoded 5' primer. TCRdb ran its own pipeline on the public reads, namely fastp trimming at Q25 and MiXCR clone calling, and kept in-frame beta chains. Rows are unified per CDR3 protein, each entry keeping the most common DNA and genes. The sample records 1.5 million to 2 million distinct CDR3 sequences, about 49% of which are singletons. The ten largest account for less than 2.5% of the sample. The sequencing sample was made of blood. Receptors originate from a middle-aged woman in good health.

V usage is TRBV24-1 and J usage is TRBJ2-6, with D possibly being TRBD2 (6 bases). Germline CDR1 and CDR2: KGHDR and SFDVKD. V was clipped by 4 bases and J by 0 bases, with 15 bases between them. The CDR3 has 18 amino acids. The CDR3 bases are TGTGCCACCAGTGAAAAAGGAGGGATTCACTCTGGGGCCAACGTCCTGACTTTC. Its translation is CATSEKGGIHSGANVLTF.

V and J are TRBV5-1 and TRBJ1-5; D uncertain. Trimming shortened V by 0 bases and J by 1 base, and 8 bases separated the two germline ends. CDR1 is SGHRS, CDR2 YFSETQ, per germline. The CDR3 totals 15 residues. CDR3 in DNA: TGCGCCAGCAGCTTGGCCGGGCGCAGCAATCAGCCCCAGCATTTT. Encoded protein: CASSLAGRSNQPQHF.

This sequence joins TRBV27 and TRBJ1-4; the D is unclear. V was pared by 5 bases and J by 0 bases, with 13 bases between. The CDR3 consists of 16 residues. Germline V gene data show CDR1 as MNHEY and CDR2 as SMNVEV (reference sequence). CDR3 sequence reads: CASSPTRQATNEKLFF. DNA of the CDR3: TGTGCCAGCAGTCCAACCCGACAAGCAACTAATGAAAAACTGTTTTTT.

The rearrangement joins TRBV4-3 to TRBJ1-4, with a possible D match to TRBD1 (5 bases). The CDR3 spans 16 residues. Between the trimmed V and J ends, which lost 2 bases and 9 bases, there was a span of 19 bases. Germline CDR1 is LGHNA and CDR2 is YSLEER. CDR3 sequence reads: CASSQSPSDPGKKLFF. In nucleotides, the CDR3 is TGCGCCAGCAGCCAATCCCCCTCAGATCCAGGGAAAAAACTGTTTTTT.

The gene calls are TRBV4-2 and TRBJ2-4; 7 nucleotides align to TRBD1. The germline gives CDR1 LGHNA, CDR2 YNFKEQ. J gave up 13 bases and V 4 bases, and 13 bases lay outside the gene matches. This CDR3 is 14 amino acids long. DNA of the CDR3: TGTGCCAGCAGCCCACCGGGACAGATCGCGGAGCAGTACTTC. It is translated as CASSPPGQIAEQYF.

The chain uses TRBV28 and TRBJ2-1; a weak D match, TRBD2 (6 bases). CDR1 is MDHEN and CDR2 is SYDVKM in the germline V gene. The length of the CDR3 is 16 residues. The V gene lost 6 bases and the J gene lost 8 bases, with 23 bases spanning the gap. The CDR3 region has the DNA TGTGCCAGCAGCCCCTCAATTTCCGGGGGTAAACATGAGCAGTTCTTC. It encodes CASSPSISGGKHEQFF.

This chain connects TRBV10-3 to TRBJ2-3, with D perhaps matching TRBD2 (7 bases). V gave up 7 bases and J gave up 6 bases, with 14 bases separating them. This CDR3 is built from 13 residues. Germline V gene lookup returns CDR1 ENHRY and CDR2 SYGVKD. This CDR3 is CAIMGGARDTQYF. The CDR3 DNA sequence: TGTGCCATCATGGGGGGGGCACGCGATACGCAGTATTTT.

The sample holds a few counts of this clonotype. The genes are TRBV28 and TRBJ2-4, with D perhaps TRBD2 (7 bases). This CDR3 spans 15 amino acids. Trimming pared 6 bases from V and 7 bases from J, leaving 19 bases between. CDR1 and CDR2 (germline): MDHEN, SYDVKM. CDR3 protein: CASRAVGRGFNIQYF. Written as DNA, the CDR3 is TGTGCCAGCAGAGCCGTTGGGAGGGGGTTTAACATTCAGTACTTC.

The V gene is TRBV7-9, the J gene TRBJ1-2; tentatively, D is TRBD1 (5 bases). The CDR3 contains 16 residues. Germline V lookup: CDR1 SEHNR, CDR2 FQNEAQ (reference sequence). With 1 base removed from V and 5 bases from J, the gap between germline ends came to 17 bases. The CDR3 loop is CASSLVVQGPWYGYTF. The CDR3 DNA reads TGTGCCAGCAGCTTAGTCGTGCAGGGCCCATGGTATGGCTACACCTTC.

Regarding this clonotype: At one boundary the junction diverges from the germline segment, which might be a read error. V is TRBV25-1 and J is TRBJ2-3; 12 bases line up with TRBD2. The germline gives CDR1 MGHDK, CDR2 SYGVNS. This CDR3 contains 17 residues. The CDR3 DNA is TGTGCCAGCAGTGATCCTGGGACTAGCGGGCACACAGATACGCGGTATTTT. Its translation: CASSDPGTSGHTDTRYF.

This clonotype was found a few times. The rearrangement links TRBV12-3 or TRBV12-4 to TRBJ2-1, with a weak D call TRBD2 (6 bases). The CDR3 totals 15 residues. V gave up 6 bases and J gave up 0 bases, with 12 bases separating them. CDR3 DNA: TGTGCCAGCAGATACGGGGGACCCTCCTACAATGAGCAGTTCTTC. Translating it yields CASRYGGPSYNEQFF.

CDR3 DNA: TGTGCCAGCGGGGACAGGGGATGGGGTAATGAAAAACTGTTTTTT. The encoded protein is CASGDRGWGNEKLFF. The gene calls are TRBV3-1 and TRBJ1-4; TRBD1 matches 10 bases. This CDR3 region has 15 residues. The germline CDR1 and CDR2 sequences are LGHDT and YNNKEL (reference sequence). With 8 bases clipped from V and 4 bases from J, the junction kept 7 bases outside the gene matches. The full variable domain, its missing parts supplied by reference TRBV3-1 and TRBJ1-4, is DTAVSQTPKYLVTQMGNDKSIKCEQNLGHDTMYWYKQDSKKFLKIMFSYNNKELIINETVPNRFSPKSPDKAHLNLHINSLELGDSAVYFCASGDRGWGNEKLFFGSGTQLSVL.

This clonotype was detected a few times. CDR3 region: CSGTQGSKNIQYF. The CDR3 DNA follows: TGCAGCGGGACTCAGGGTTCCAAAAACATTCAGTACTTC. The chain couples TRBV20-1 to TRBJ2-4; TRBD2 is a possible D gene (6 bases). CDR1 DFQATT and CDR2 SNEGSKA come from the germline V gene (reference sequence). This CDR3 has 13 amino acids.

Concerning this clonotype itself: A junction boundary mismatches the germline segment, possibly from a read error. This sequence joins TRBV27 and TRBJ2-7; TRBD1 might be the D (5 bases). CDR1 MNHEY and CDR2 SMNVEV come from the germline V gene (reference sequence). CDR3 length: 14 residues. The CDR3 sequence: CASSQHRSSYGQYF. The CDR3 bases are TGTGCCAGCAGTCAACACAGGAGCTCCTACGGGCAGTACTTC.